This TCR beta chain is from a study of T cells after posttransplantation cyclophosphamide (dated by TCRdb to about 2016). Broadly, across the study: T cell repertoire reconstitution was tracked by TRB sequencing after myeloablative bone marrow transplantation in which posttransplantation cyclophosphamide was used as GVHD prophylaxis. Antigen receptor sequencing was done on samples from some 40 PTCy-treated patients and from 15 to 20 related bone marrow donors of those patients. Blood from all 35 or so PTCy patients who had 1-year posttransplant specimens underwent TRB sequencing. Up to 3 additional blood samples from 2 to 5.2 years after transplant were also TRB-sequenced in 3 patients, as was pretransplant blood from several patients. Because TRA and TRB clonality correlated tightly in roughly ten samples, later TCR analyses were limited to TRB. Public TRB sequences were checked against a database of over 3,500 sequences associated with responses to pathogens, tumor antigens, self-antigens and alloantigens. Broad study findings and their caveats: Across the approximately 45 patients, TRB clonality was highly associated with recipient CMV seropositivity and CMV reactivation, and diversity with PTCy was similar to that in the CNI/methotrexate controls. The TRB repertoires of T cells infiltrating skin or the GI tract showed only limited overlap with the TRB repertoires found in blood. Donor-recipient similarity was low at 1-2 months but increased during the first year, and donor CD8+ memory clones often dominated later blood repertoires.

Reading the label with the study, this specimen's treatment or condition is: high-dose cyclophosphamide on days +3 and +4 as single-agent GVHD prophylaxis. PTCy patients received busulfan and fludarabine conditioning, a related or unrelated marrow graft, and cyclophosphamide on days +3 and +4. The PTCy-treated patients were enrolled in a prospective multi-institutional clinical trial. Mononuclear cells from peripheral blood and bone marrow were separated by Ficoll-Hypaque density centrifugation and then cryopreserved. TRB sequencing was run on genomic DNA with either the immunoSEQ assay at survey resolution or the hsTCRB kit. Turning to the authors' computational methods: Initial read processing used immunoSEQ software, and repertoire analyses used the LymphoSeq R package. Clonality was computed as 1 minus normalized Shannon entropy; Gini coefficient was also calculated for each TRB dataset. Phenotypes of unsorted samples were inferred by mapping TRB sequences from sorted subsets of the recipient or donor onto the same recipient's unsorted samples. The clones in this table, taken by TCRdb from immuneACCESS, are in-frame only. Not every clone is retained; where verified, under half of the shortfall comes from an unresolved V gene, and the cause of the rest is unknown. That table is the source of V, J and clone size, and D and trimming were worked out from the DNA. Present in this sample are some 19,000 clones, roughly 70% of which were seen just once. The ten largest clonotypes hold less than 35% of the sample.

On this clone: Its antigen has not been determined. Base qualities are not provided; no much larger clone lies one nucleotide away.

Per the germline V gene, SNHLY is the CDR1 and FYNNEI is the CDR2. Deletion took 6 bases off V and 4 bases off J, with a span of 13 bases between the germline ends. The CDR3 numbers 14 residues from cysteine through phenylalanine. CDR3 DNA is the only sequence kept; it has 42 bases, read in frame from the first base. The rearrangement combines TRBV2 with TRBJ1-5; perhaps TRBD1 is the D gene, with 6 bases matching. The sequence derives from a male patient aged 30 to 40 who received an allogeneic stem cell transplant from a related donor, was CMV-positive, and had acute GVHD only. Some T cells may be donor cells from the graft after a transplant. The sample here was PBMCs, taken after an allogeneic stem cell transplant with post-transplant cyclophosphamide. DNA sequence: TGTGCCAGCAGCTTCGACAGGAAAAATCAGCCCCAGCATTTT. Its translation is CASSFDRKNQPQHF.